This T cell receptor beta chain emerged from a study of blood T cell repertoires in COVID-19. Study details: In each case, the material was cDNA or gDNA derived from T cells, B-cell-depleted T cells, or PBMCs.

Trimming cost V 0 bases and J 7 bases, with 10 bases left between them. The CDR3 has 13 amino acids. Germline V gives CDR1 SGHNT, CDR2 YYREEE (reference sequence). Libraries were prepared by immunoSEQ multiplex PCR; TCRdb keeps only in-frame clonotypes and omits some of them. The sample yields approximately 390,000 clones, around 87% seen once. The sample consisted of peripheral blood. The chain couples TRBV5-4 to TRBJ1-1, with D tentatively TRBD1 (5 bases). The origin of this receptor is a woman aged 60 to 75 with COVID-19, enrolled during active disease. CDR3 coding DNA: TGTGCCAGCAGCTTGGAAGGGGTTGATGAAGCTTTCTTT. Protein product: CASSLEGVDEAFF. The entire variable domain, with the rest obtained from reference TRBV5-4 and TRBJ1-1, is as follows: ETGVTQSPTHLIKTRGQQVTLRCSSQSGHNTVSWYQQALGQGPQFIFQYYREEENGRGNFPPRFSGLQFPNYSSELNVNALELDDSALYLCASSLEGVDEAFFGQGTRLTVV.